One and the same sample provided the 21 T cell receptor beta chains below, sequenced in a study of blood T cell repertoires in COVID-19. Sequenced by immunoSEQ multiplex PCR; TCRdb stores in-frame clones only, minus some. The top ten clones hold around 8.8% of a sample with 270,000 or so clones, roughly nine tenths of them seen once. Sequencing used peripheral blood. These receptors were taken from a man in his forties with active or convalescent COVID-19.

The rearrangement links TRBV7-8 to TRBJ1-4, with TRBD1 identical over 9 bases. With V trimmed by 2 bases and J by 7 bases, 20 bases remained unmatched. The CDR3 is 20 residues long. Germline values: CDR1 SGHVS, CDR2 FQNEAQ. The CDR3 sequence: CASSLRGQGLSGERGEKLFF. In nucleotides, the CDR3 is TGTGCCAGCAGCTTAAGGGGACAGGGACTCAGCGGAGAGAGGGGTGAAAAACTGTTTTTT.

This rearrangement joins TRBV19 to TRBJ2-7, with TRBD1 matching over 8 bases. The CDR3 loop spans 16 amino acids. Germline loops: CDR1 LNHDA, CDR2 SQIVND (reference sequence). Losses at the gene ends were 7 bases for V and 2 bases for J; bases not matched to a gene: 13. The CDR3 sequence: CASIFYPGQDTYEQYF. The CDR3 bases are TGTGCCAGTATCTTCTACCCGGGACAGGATACCTACGAGCAGTACTTC. The full variable domain, completed using reference TRBV19 and TRBJ2-7, is DGGITQSPKYLFRKEGQNVTLSCEQNLNHDAMYWYRQDPGQGLRLIYYSQIVNDFQKGDIAEGYSVSREKKESFPLTVTSAQKNPTAFYLCASIFYPGQDTYEQYFGPGTRLTVT.

This rearrangement joins TRBV19 to TRBJ2-7; maybe TRBD1 (7 bases). The CDR3 is 14 residues long. Germline values: CDR1 LNHDA, CDR2 SQIVND (reference sequence). V was pared by 1 base and J by 3 bases, with 10 bases between. DNA for the CDR3: TGTGCCAGTAGTATAGGGCAGGGGGGCTACGAGCAGTACTTC. Its translation is CASSIGQGGYEQYF.

The V gene is TRBV27, the J gene TRBJ1-3; D call uncertain. There are 13 residues in the CDR3. V lost 8 bases to trimming and J lost 4 bases, with 12 bases between them. The germline gives CDR1 MNHEY, CDR2 SMNVEV (reference sequence). The CDR3 region is CASGSTLGNTIYF. CDR3 DNA: TGTGCCAGCGGCTCAACGTTAGGAAACACCATATATTTT.

The chain employs TRBV6-5 and TRBJ2-6, with D unclear. Germline assignment: CDR1 MNHEY and CDR2 SVGAGI. V was trimmed by 2 bases and J by 4 bases, leaving 12 bases between them. This CDR3 region has 16 residues. The CDR3 region has the DNA TGTGCCAGCAGTTACGGTACCGGTTCGGGGGCCAACGTCCTGACTTTC. Residues: CASSYGTGSGANVLTF.

V usage is TRBV19 and J usage is TRBJ2-5; TRBD1 aligns across 9 bases. The germline V gene encodes CDR1 LNHDA and CDR2 SQIVND (reference sequence). The trim removed 10 bases at V and 4 bases at J, leaving 7 bases unmatched. The length of the CDR3 is 13 residues. CDR3 bases: TGTGCCACCAACAGGGGGCGAGGAGAGACCCAGTACTTC. Protein sequence: CATNRGRGETQYF. Full variable domain (outside the CDR3, taken from reference TRBV19 and TRBJ2-5): DGGITQSPKYLFRKEGQNVTLSCEQNLNHDAMYWYRQDPGQGLRLIYYSQIVNDFQKGDIAEGYSVSREKKESFPLTVTSAQKNPTAFYLCATNRGRGETQYFGPGTRLLVL.

The chain joins TRBV27 to TRBJ2-7; a weak D match, TRBD1 (5 bases). Looked up from germline, CDR1 is MNHEY and CDR2 is SMNVEV (reference sequence). The germline V and J ends were trimmed by 7 bases and 2 bases, with 9 bases remaining between them. The CDR3 contains 12 residues. CDR3 protein: CASTDSAYEQYF. The CDR3 DNA reads TGTGCCAGCACTGACAGCGCCTACGAGCAGTACTTC.

There are a few counts of this clone. V and J are TRBV15 and TRBJ1-5, with D uncertain. Per germline, CDR1 LNHNV and CDR2 YYDKDF (reference sequence). This CDR3 has 16 residues. Trimming left V 3 bases short and J 1 base short, with 13 bases between. The CDR3 here is CATSSVRGSSNQPQHF. CDR3 nucleotide sequence: TGTGCCACCAGCAGTGTCCGGGGATCGAGCAATCAGCCCCAGCATTTT.

The V gene is TRBV7-3, the J gene TRBJ2-1; TRBD2 matches at 7 bases. CDR3 length: 15 residues. The V segment lost 2 bases and the J segment 8 bases; nucleotides outside the gene matches: 9. Germline CDR1 is SGHTA and CDR2 is FQGTGA. Written as DNA, the CDR3 is TGTGCCAGCAGCTTAGGAGGGGACTATTTCGATGAGCAGTTCTTC. Its protein product is CASSLGGDYFDEQFF.

CDR3 sequence reads: CASSVVPTSKVNYGYTF. For the CDR3, the DNA is TGTGCCAGCAGCGTAGTTCCGACTTCGAAGGTTAACTATGGCTACACCTTC. The genes are TRBV9 and TRBJ1-2; D is undetermined. Germline CDR1 reads SGDLS; CDR2 reads YYNGEE. The CDR3 is 17 residues long. V lost 0 bases and J lost 1, with 16 bases in between.

The chain combines TRBV11-2 with TRBJ1-5; D remains unclear. Germline CDR1 reads SGHAT; CDR2 reads FQNNGV. Trimming stripped 5 bases from V and 7 bases from J, with 9 bases between. This CDR3 has 12 residues. CDR3 region: CASSPPGQPQHF. The CDR3 DNA reads as TGTGCCAGCAGCCCCCCGGGGCAGCCCCAGCATTTT.

Here the CDR3 reads CASSPELKGGSLFF. The DNA of the CDR3 is TGTGCCAGCTCACCAGAATTGAAGGGCGGGAGTCTGTTTTTT. The chain links TRBV18 to TRBJ1-4; D gene unclear. The CDR3 covers 14 residues. Germline CDR1 and CDR2: KGHSH and LQKENI. V lost 2 bases and J 14 bases, leaving 18 bases between the germline ends.

The chain joins TRBV5-6 to TRBJ1-6; 8 bases match TRBD1. From germline, CDR1 is SGHDT and CDR2 YYEEEE. V was clipped by 3 bases and J by 9 bases; unmatched bases: 11. The CDR3 is 16 amino acids. Here the CDR3 DNA reads TGTGCCAGCAGCTCAAGAAGGACAGGGTTCTTTTCACCCCTCCACTTT. As protein: CASSSRRTGFFSPLHF.

The V gene is TRBV11-2, the J gene TRBJ2-2; TRBD2 is a possible D gene (7 bases). The CDR3 contains 15 residues. Germline V gene lookup returns CDR1 SGHAT and CDR2 FQNNGV. Between the trimmed V and J ends, which lost 5 bases and 4 bases, there was a span of 14 bases. This CDR3 reads CASSQGGDITGELFF. The CDR3 coding sequence is TGTGCCAGCAGCCAAGGGGGGGATATCACCGGGGAGCTGTTTTTT. The full variable domain, its missing parts supplied by reference TRBV11-2 and TRBJ2-2, is EAGVAQSPRYKIIEKRQSVAFWCNPISGHATLYWYQQILGQGPKLLIQFQNNGVVDDSQLPKDRFSAERLKGVDSTLKIQPAKLEDSAVYLCASSQGGDITGELFFGEGSRLTVL.

The rearrangement uses TRBV28 and TRBJ2-7, with D perhaps TRBD1 (6 bases). CDR3 length: 13 amino acids. Trimming shortened V by 7 bases and J by 3 bases, and 13 bases separated the two germline ends. The germline gives CDR1 MDHEN, CDR2 SYDVKM. CDR3 sequence: CASNNDRIYEQYF. CDR3 nucleotide sequence: TGTGCCAGCAATAACGACAGGATCTACGAGCAGTACTTC.

This clone was recorded a few times. The V call is TRBV11-1, the J call TRBJ1-3; 7 bases align to TRBD1. With V trimmed by 5 bases and J by 0 bases, 7 bases remained unmatched. Germline V gene sequence: CDR1 SGHAT, CDR2 FQDESV (reference sequence). The CDR3 has 16 residues. The CDR3 bases are TGTGCCAGCAGCCGGGACAGCCTTGTCTCTGGAAACACCATATATTTT. Protein: CASSRDSLVSGNTIYF.

A single count supports this clone. CDR3 sequence (DNA): TGTGCCAGCAGCTTAGGAACAGCCAACAATGAGCAGTTCTTC. Amino acids: CASSLGTANNEQFF. The rearrangement links TRBV7-6 to TRBJ2-1; D gene ambiguous. The CDR3 has 14 residues. CDR1 is SGHVS, CDR2 FNYEAQ, per germline. The germline V and J ends were trimmed by 1 base and 5 bases, with 9 bases remaining between them.

The V and J genes are TRBV12-1 and TRBJ2-5; TRBD1, as called in the table, went unchecked against the DNA. TRBV12-1 is classified as a pseudogene. The CDR3 contains 18 residues. CDR3 loop: CASSFARTGGTRGETQYF. CDR3 bases: TGTGCCAGCAGCTTTGCTCGGACAGGGGGAACGAGAGGGGAGACCCAGTACTTC.

The V call is TRBV3-1 (or the pseudogene TRBV3-2), the J call TRBJ1-2; tentative D call: TRBD1 (6 bases). The CDR3 is 15 amino acids. Per germline, CDR1 LGHDT and CDR2 YNNKEL (reference sequence). Trimming cost V 3 bases and J 1 base, with 12 bases left between them. The CDR3 DNA sequence: TGTGCCAGCAGCCATTACAGGGTACTTAACTATGGCTACACCTTC. Protein sequence: CASSHYRVLNYGYTF.

The J gene is TRBJ2-7, the V gene TRBV29-1; D perhaps matches TRBD2 (6 bases). This CDR3 has 12 residues. Per germline, CDR1 SQVTM and CDR2 ANQGSEA. V lost 7 bases and J lost 5, with 15 bases in between. CDR3 in DNA: TGCAGCGGGAAGTGGGACTCGGACGAGCAGTACTTC. It translates to CSGKWDSDEQYF.

This clone was counted between two and nine times. The rearrangement uses TRBV2 and TRBJ1-4, with D possibly being TRBD1 (5 bases). The CDR3 totals 15 residues. Trimming stripped 7 bases from V and 0 bases from J, with 12 bases between. Germline V lookup: CDR1 SNHLY, CDR2 FYNNEI. The chain's CDR3 is CASTADTATNEKLFF. CDR3 nucleotide sequence: TGTGCCAGCACTGCGGACACTGCAACTAATGAAAAACTGTTTTTT. Combining the CDR3 with reference TRBV2 and TRBJ1-4 gives the whole variable domain EPEVTQTPSHQVTQMGQEVILRCVPISNHLYFYWYRQILGQKVEFLVSFYNNEISEKSEIFDDQFSVERPDGSNFTLKIRSTKLEDSAMYFCASTADTATNEKLFFGSGTQLSVL.